Below, 24 T cell receptor beta chains from the same sample are listed, as sequenced in a study of blood T cell repertoires in COVID-19. The protocol was immunoSEQ multiplex PCR, while the TCRdb copy is restricted to in-frame clones and leaves out a portion. The sample includes around 160,000 clones, 84% of them seen just once. The source material was peripheral blood. The receptors were gathered from a woman aged 80 or over with acute or convalescent COVID-19.

The chain joins TRBV7-6 to TRBJ2-2, with 10 bases identical to TRBD2. The ends lost 6 bases at V and 6 bases at J; junction bases unmatched: 7. Germline V gene lookup returns CDR1 SGHVS and CDR2 FNYEAQ. This CDR3 spans 15 amino acids. CDR3: CASSLELAGAGELFF. CDR3 coding DNA: TGTGCCAGCAGTTTGGAGCTAGCGGGAGCCGGGGAGCTGTTTTTT.

This chain connects TRBV7-2 to TRBJ2-1; TRBD2 aligns across 13 bases. V was clipped by 5 bases and J by 6 bases; unmatched bases: 7. Per the germline V gene, CDR1 is SGHTA and CDR2 is FQGNSA. The CDR3 has 16 residues. CDR3: CASSMPGLAGVNEQFF. The CDR3 region has the DNA TGTGCCAGCAGCATGCCAGGACTAGCGGGAGTCAATGAGCAGTTCTTC.

CDR3 residues: CACRKTANTGELFF. CDR3 nucleotide sequence: TGTGCCTGCAGGAAGACAGCGAACACCGGGGAGCTGTTTTTT. This sequence joins TRBV30 and TRBJ2-2; perhaps TRBD1 as D (5 bases). In germline, CDR1 is GTSNPN, CDR2 SVGIG (reference sequence). The CDR3 loop spans 14 amino acids. With 6 bases removed from V and 0 bases from J, the gap between germline ends came to 11 bases.

The chain uses TRBV10-3 and TRBJ2-2, with D perhaps matching TRBD1 (6 bases). With 3 bases removed from V and 6 bases from J, the gap between germline ends came to 11 bases. The germline V gene has CDR1 ENHRY and CDR2 SYGVKD. The CDR3 is 14 residues long. The CDR3 loop is CAISEQGLAGELFF. The CDR3 DNA sequence: TGTGCCATCAGTGAACAGGGCCTCGCCGGGGAGCTGTTTTTT.

V usage is TRBV6-4 and J usage is TRBJ2-3; TRBD2 aligns across 7 bases. Trimming cost V 2 bases and J 2 bases; bases outside gene matches: 4. Germline CDR1 is MRHNA and CDR2 is SNTAGT. The CDR3 has 15 residues. The chain's CDR3 is CASSDEAGPTDTQYF. CDR3 coding DNA: TGTGCCAGCAGTGACGAAGCGGGACCCACAGATACGCAGTATTTT.

J is TRBJ1-2 and V is TRBV6-5; 8 positions agree with TRBD1. The CDR3 is 13 amino acids. The germline CDR1 and CDR2 sequences are MNHEY and SVGAGI. After removal of 8 bases from V and 5 bases from J, the junction contained 7 bases not matched to a gene. CDR3 amino acids: CASGQGGRYGYTF. The CDR3 DNA reads as TGTGCCAGCGGACAGGGAGGGAGGTATGGCTACACCTTC.

This rearrangement joins TRBV4-1 to TRBJ2-7; 13 bases are shared with TRBD2. The trim removed 2 bases at V and 2 bases at J, leaving 9 bases unmatched. The germline V gene has CDR1 MGHRA and CDR2 YSYEKL. The CDR3 has 18 residues. For the CDR3, the DNA is TGCGCCAGCAGCCAACAGACAGGACTAGCGGGAGTAACCTACGAGCAGTACTTC. Its protein is CASSQQTGLAGVTYEQYF.

The rearrangement joins TRBV4-2 to TRBJ2-2; the D is unclear. Trimming removed 1 base at V and 2 bases at J, with 5 bases between. The CDR3 runs 14 residues. Germline CDR1 LGHNA, CDR2 YNFKEQ. CDR3 amino acids: CASSQGQNTGELFF. CDR3 nucleotides: TGTGCCAGCAGCCAAGGTCAAAACACCGGGGAGCTGTTTTTT.

The chain carries TRBV28 and TRBJ2-3, with 7 bases lining up with TRBD2. With 1 base clipped from V and 7 bases from J, the junction kept 17 bases outside the gene matches. The germline V gene encodes CDR1 MDHEN and CDR2 SYDVKM. This CDR3 contains 18 residues. As DNA, the CDR3 is TGTGCCAGCAGTTTATTTGGGTTGGGGGGGAGGCCCAGCCATACGCAGTATTTT. Encoded protein: CASSLFGLGGRPSHTQYF.

The gene calls are TRBV7-8 and TRBJ2-3; no clear D gene. Between the trimmed V and J ends, which lost 5 bases and 3 bases, there was a span of 6 bases. In germline, CDR1 is SGHVS, CDR2 FQNEAQ. The CDR3 has 12 amino acids. The CDR3 is CASSLGTDTQYF. CDR3 DNA: TGTGCCAGCAGCCTCGGGACAGATACGCAGTATTTT.

This chain connects TRBV12-3 or TRBV12-4 to TRBJ1-2, with no clear D. The CDR3 has 12 residues. V lost 1 base and J lost 8, with 8 bases in between. The CDR3 nucleotides read TGTGCCAGCAGTTTAGGTTTACAGGGCTACACCTTC. This codes for CASSLGLQGYTF.

The chain uses TRBV19 and TRBJ2-5, with 11 bases lining up with TRBD1. Germline V lookup: CDR1 LNHDA, CDR2 SQIVND (reference sequence). This CDR3 has 15 amino acids. Trimming cost V 6 bases and J 6 bases; bases outside gene matches: 9. The CDR3 region is CASSDYGQGAKTQYF. CDR3 bases: TGTGCCAGTAGCGATTACGGACAGGGGGCTAAGACCCAGTACTTC.

This chain joins TRBV7-9 and TRBJ2-3; 8 bases match TRBD2. CDR1 SEHNR and CDR2 FQNEAQ come from the germline V gene (reference sequence). This CDR3 region has 17 residues. Losses at the gene ends were 8 bases for V and 4 bases for J; bases not matched to a gene: 17. As DNA, the CDR3 is TGTGCCAGCCGCCTCCCAACCGGGACTAGGGATTCAGATACGCAGTATTTT. This encodes CASRLPTGTRDSDTQYF.

This chain connects TRBV7-9 to TRBJ1-6, with TRBD1 matching over 8 bases. Germline-derived CDR1 and CDR2 are SEHNR and FQNEAQ (reference sequence). The CDR3 consists of 15 residues. The V and J ends lost 5 bases and 5 bases, in that order; junction bases with no gene match: 5. CDR3 DNA sequence: TGTGCCAGCAGCCTGACAGGGGCCAATAATTCACCCCTCCACTTT. It codes for CASSLTGANNSPLHF.

This chain connects TRBV24-1 to TRBJ2-1; TRBD2 matches 10 bases. Germline lookup yields CDR1 KGHDR and CDR2 SFDVKD. The CDR3 has 16 residues. V lost 2 bases, J lost 6 bases, and 6 bases stayed unmatched. The CDR3, as DNA: TGTGCCACCAGTGATTCAAAGCGGGAGGGTGGCAATGAGCAGTTCTTC. It yields the protein CATSDSKREGGNEQFF.

The chain links TRBV7-2 to TRBJ1-1; D not certain. The germline V gene encodes CDR1 SGHTA and CDR2 FQGNSA. The CDR3 runs 14 residues. Trimming removed 1 base at V and 1 base at J, with 7 bases between. This chain's CDR3 is CASSLDRENTEAFF. The DNA of the CDR3 is TGTGCCAGCAGCTTAGACAGAGAGAACACTGAAGCTTTCTTT.

The rearrangement joins TRBV19 to TRBJ2-3; unclear D gene. The CDR3 is 13 amino acids. V dropped 4 bases and J dropped 4 bases, with 9 bases sitting between them. Looked up from germline, CDR1 is LNHDA and CDR2 is SQIVND (reference sequence). CDR3 sequence: CASSTTYSDTQYF. The CDR3 coding sequence is TGTGCCAGTAGTACGACATATTCAGATACGCAGTATTTT.

The CDR3 sequence is CASSQEGQPYNEQFF. CDR3 coding DNA: TGTGCCAGCAGCCAAGAGGGGCAGCCCTACAATGAGCAGTTCTTC. J is TRBJ2-1 and V is TRBV3-1 (or the pseudogene TRBV3-2), with a weak D call TRBD1 (5 bases). The CDR3 extends over 15 amino acids. V lost 0 bases to trimming and J lost 2 bases, with 8 bases between them. Germline V gene sequence: CDR1 LGHDT, CDR2 YNNKEL (reference sequence).

The rearrangement links TRBV7-9 to TRBJ1-6; unclear D gene. The CDR3 runs 14 residues. Germline V gives CDR1 SEHNR, CDR2 FQNEAQ (reference sequence). Trimming removed 5 bases at V and 9 bases at J, with 14 bases between. This chain's CDR3 is CASSPREPPSPLHF. Here the CDR3 DNA reads TGTGCCAGCAGCCCTAGGGAGCCGCCTTCACCCCTCCACTTT.

Comment on this clone: This sample also contains other DNA sequences that code for the same CDR3. This chain links TRBV18 with TRBJ1-5, with 7 bases aligning to TRBD1. In germline, CDR1 is KGHSH, CDR2 LQKENI. The CDR3 loop spans 14 amino acids. Germline trimming cut 3 bases from V and 3 bases from J; bases unmatched to any gene: 2. CDR3 residues: CASSPGQTNQPQHF. The CDR3 DNA reads as TGTGCCAGCTCACCGGGACAGACCAATCAGCCCCAGCATTTT.

V usage is TRBV10-3 and J usage is TRBJ2-6; 8 nucleotides agree with TRBD1. The J segment lost 0 bases and the V segment lost 7 bases, leaving 11 bases of the junction unmatched. The CDR3 consists of 18 residues. The V gene's germline CDR1 is ENHRY and CDR2 SYGVKD. CDR3 bases: TGTGCCATCACCCCTGGACAGGGACAAAGCTCTGGGGCCAACGTCCTGACTTTC. Protein product: CAITPGQGQSSGANVLTF.

V is TRBV7-6 and J is TRBJ2-7; TRBD1 matches 8 bases. CDR1 is SGHVS and CDR2 is FNYEAQ in the germline V gene. CDR3 length: 15 residues. The trim removed 5 bases at V and 5 bases at J, leaving 11 bases unmatched. CDR3 sequence: CASSHPGQGGNEQYF. CDR3 nucleotides: TGTGCCAGCAGCCACCCCGGACAGGGTGGCAACGAGCAGTACTTC.

J is TRBJ2-4 and V is TRBV13; 7 nucleotides agree with TRBD1. The germline CDR1 and CDR2 sequences are PRHDT and FYEKMQ (reference sequence). This CDR3 has 16 amino acids. V gave up 5 bases and J gave up 1 base; unmatched junction bases: 8. CDR3 residues: CASSPTGETAKNIQYF. CDR3 DNA sequence: TGTGCCAGCAGCCCCACAGGGGAGACGGCCAAAAACATTCAGTACTTC.

This clone has more than one count but fewer than ten. The chain uses TRBV18 and TRBJ1-1; D not certain. CDR1 and CDR2 from the germline V gene are KGHSH and LQKENI. CDR3 length: 14 amino acids. V was pared by 3 bases and J by 2 bases, with 10 bases between. The chain's CDR3 is CASSPVAENTEAFF. CDR3 in DNA: TGTGCCAGCTCACCTGTGGCGGAAAACACTGAAGCTTTCTTT.